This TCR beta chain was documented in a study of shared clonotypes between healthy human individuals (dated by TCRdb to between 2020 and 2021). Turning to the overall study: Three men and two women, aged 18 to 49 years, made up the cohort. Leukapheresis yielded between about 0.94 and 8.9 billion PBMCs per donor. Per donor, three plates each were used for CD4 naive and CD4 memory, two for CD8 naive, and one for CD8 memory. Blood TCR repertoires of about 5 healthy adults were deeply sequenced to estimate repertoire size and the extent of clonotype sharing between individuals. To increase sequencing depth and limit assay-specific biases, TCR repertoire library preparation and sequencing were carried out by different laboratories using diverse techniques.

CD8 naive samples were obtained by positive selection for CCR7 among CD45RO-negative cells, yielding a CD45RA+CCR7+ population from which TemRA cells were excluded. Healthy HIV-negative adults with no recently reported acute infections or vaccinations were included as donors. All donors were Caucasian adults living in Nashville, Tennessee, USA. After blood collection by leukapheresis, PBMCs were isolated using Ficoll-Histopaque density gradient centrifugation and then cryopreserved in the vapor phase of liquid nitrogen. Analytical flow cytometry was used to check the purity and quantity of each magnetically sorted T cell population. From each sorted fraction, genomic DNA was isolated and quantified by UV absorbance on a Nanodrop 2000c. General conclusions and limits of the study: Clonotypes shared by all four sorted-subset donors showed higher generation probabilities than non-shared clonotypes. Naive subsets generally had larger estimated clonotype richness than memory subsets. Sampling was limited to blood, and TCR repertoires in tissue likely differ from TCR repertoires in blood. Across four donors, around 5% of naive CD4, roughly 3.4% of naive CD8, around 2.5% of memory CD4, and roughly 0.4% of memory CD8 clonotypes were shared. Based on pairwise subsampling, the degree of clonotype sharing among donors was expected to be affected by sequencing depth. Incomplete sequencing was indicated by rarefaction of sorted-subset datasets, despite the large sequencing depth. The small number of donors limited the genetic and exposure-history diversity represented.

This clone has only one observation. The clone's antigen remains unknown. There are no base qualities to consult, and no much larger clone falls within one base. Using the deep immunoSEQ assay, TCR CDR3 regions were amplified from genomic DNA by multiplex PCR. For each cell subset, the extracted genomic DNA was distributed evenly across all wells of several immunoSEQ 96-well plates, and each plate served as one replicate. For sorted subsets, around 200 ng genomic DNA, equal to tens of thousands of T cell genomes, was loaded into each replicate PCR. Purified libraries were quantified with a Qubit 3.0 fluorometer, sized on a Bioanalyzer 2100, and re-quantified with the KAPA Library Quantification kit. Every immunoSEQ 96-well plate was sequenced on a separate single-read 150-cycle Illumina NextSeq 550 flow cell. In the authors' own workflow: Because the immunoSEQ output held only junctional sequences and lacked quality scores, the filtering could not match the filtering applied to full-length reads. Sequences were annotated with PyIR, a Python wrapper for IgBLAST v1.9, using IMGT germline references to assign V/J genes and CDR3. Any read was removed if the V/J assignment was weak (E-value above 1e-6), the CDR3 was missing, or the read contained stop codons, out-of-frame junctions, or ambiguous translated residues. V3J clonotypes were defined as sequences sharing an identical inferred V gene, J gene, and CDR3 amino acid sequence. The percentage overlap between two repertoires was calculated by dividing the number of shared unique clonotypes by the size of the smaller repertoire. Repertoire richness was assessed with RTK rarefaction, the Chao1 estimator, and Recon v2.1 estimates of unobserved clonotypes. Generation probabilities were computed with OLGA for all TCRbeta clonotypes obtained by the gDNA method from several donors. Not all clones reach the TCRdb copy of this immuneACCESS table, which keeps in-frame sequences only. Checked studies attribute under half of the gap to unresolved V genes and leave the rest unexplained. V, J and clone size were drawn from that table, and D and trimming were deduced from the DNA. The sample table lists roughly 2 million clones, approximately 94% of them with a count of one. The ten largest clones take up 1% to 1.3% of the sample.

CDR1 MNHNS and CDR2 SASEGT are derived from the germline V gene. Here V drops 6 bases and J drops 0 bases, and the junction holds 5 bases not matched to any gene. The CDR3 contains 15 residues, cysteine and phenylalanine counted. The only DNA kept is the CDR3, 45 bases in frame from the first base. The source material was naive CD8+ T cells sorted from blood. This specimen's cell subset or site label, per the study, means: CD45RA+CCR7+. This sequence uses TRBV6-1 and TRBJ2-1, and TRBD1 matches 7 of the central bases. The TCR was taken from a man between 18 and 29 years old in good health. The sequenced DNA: TGTGCCAGCAGAGAGACAGGGTTCTCCTACAATGAGCAGTTCTTC. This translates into CASRETGFSYNEQFF.